Presented here are 6 T cell receptor beta chains from one specimen sequenced in a study of cytomegalovirus exposure and HLA in healthy donors. PCR amplification relied on 60 Vbeta primers (plus 13 Jbeta primers). Assay: immunoSEQ multiplex PCR; the TCRdb copy retains only in-frame clones and omits some. The table lists around 130,000 clones, roughly 8.3% of them singletons. Material: PBMCs. All receptors come from a middle-aged man in good health and CMV-seronegative.

This clone occurred a few times. The chain recombines TRBV5-8 with TRBJ1-6; the D gene is possibly TRBD1 (5 bases). Germline CDR1 is SGHTS and CDR2 is YDEGEE. The CDR3 has 12 residues. Trimming left V 3 bases short and J 11 bases short, with 9 bases between. The CDR3 protein is CASSWEGPPLHF. In DNA form, the CDR3 reads TGTGCCAGCAGCTGGGAGGGGCCACCCCTCCACTTT.

This rearrangement joins TRBV19 to TRBJ1-2, with D possibly matching TRBD1 (6 bases). The CDR3 is 13 residues long. V shed 5 bases and J shed 5 bases, with 12 bases lying between them. Germline lookup yields CDR1 LNHDA and CDR2 SQIVND (reference sequence). The CDR3 reads CASSPGTQYGYTF. The CDR3 DNA is TGTGCCAGTAGTCCCGGGACACAGTATGGCTACACCTTC.

A single count supports this clone. The chain combines TRBV4-3 with TRBJ2-5; 8 nucleotides align to TRBD1. The end of the DNA is better explained by TRBJ2-7, so the J call may be wrong. The CDR3 extends over 15 amino acids. The germline gives CDR1 LGHNA, CDR2 YSLEER. The CDR3 loop is CASSQDWTGTYEQYF. The DNA for the CDR3 is TGCGCCAGCAGCCAAGATTGGACAGGGACCTACGAGCAGTACTTC.

In the case of this clone: Other DNA sequences in the same sample also yield this CDR3. The chain recombines TRBV9 with TRBJ1-4; TRBD1 aligns across 9 bases. V lost 0 bases and J lost 8; bases outside the gene matches: 5. The CDR3 is 15 amino acids. Per the germline V gene, CDR1 is SGDLS and CDR2 is YYNGEE. The CDR3: CASSVVGQGEEKLFF. The CDR3 DNA reads TGTGCCAGCAGCGTAGTGGGACAGGGAGAGGAAAAACTGTTTTTT.

This clone was recorded a few times. The CDR3 sequence is CASSSSAGSHNEKLFF. The CDR3 DNA reads TGTGCCAGCAGTTCGTCCGCAGGATCACATAATGAAAAACTGTTTTTT. The chain joins TRBV6-5 to TRBJ1-4; D gene ambiguous. The CDR3 is 16 residues long. From germline, CDR1 is MNHEY and CDR2 SVGAGI. Trimming shortened V by 4 bases and J by 4 bases, and 16 bases separated the two germline ends.

There are a few counts of this clone. The V and J genes are TRBV27 and TRBJ2-7; 8 nucleotides line up with TRBD1. The V and J ends lost 6 bases and 3 bases, in that order; junction bases with no gene match: 7. CDR1 and CDR2 from the germline V gene are MNHEY and SMNVEV (reference sequence). This CDR3 is built from 14 residues. CDR3 loop: CASSSGTGIYEQYF. In DNA form, the CDR3 reads TGTGCCAGCAGCTCCGGGACAGGAATCTACGAGCAGTACTTC.